These T cell receptor beta chains were read from a single sample in a study of CD8 T cells in ankylosing spondylitis. TCRdb ran MiXCR on the 5' RACE reads and lists one entry per CDR3 protein. The table shows about 450,000 distinct CDR3 sequences, with roughly a quarter occurring only once. Specimen: blood, either unsorted or a sorted T cell fraction (not recorded which). The source is a male donor with ankylosing spondylitis. Each CDR3 is given with its conserved first and last residue. D genes are given only for firm matches. Clone sizes are given selectively: once, few, many, or a class where the clone is expanded.

j_call clone_size cdr3_length v_call d_call cdr3_nt cdr3_aa
TRBJ1-2 - 12 TRBV5-6 - TGTGCCAGCAGTTTCGACACCAAAGGCTACACCTTC CASSFDTKGYTF
TRBJ2-1 - 15 TRBV3-1 - TGTGCCAGCAGCCCTCAGGGGGGGTTGGACAATGAGCAGTTCTTC CASSPQGGLDNEQFF
TRBJ2-3 few 17 TRBV15 TRBD2 TGTGCCACCAGCAGAGGGACTAGCGGGAGGGCCACAGATACGCAGTATTTT CATSRGTSGRATDTQYF
TRBJ2-5 - 13 TRBV20-1 TRBD1 TGCAGTGCTCGACAGGGGCCGCAAGGGGCCCAGTACTTC CSARQGPQGAQYF
TRBJ2-2 few 16 TRBV5-6 TRBD1 TGTGCCAGCAGCCCGTGGGACAGAGCGAACACCGGGGAGCTGTTTTTT CASSPWDRANTGELFF
TRBJ1-1 few 15 TRBV7-7 TRBD1 TGTGCCAGCAGCCTCTTGGAGGGGGCGAACACTGAAGCTTTCTTT CASSLLEGANTEAFF
TRBJ2-5 - 14 TRBV29-1 TRBD2 TGCAGCGTTACGACTAGCGGAATGGTGGAGACCCAGTACTTC CSVTTSGMVETQYF
TRBJ2-7 few 16 TRBV5-1 TRBD1 TGCGCCAGCAGCTTGCTCGGACAGGGGCCTACCTACGAGCAGTACTTC CASSLLGQGPTYEQYF
TRBJ1-5 - 16 TRBV5-1 TRBD1 TGCGCCAGCGGTAGGACAGGGGCCGTCAGCAATCAGCCCCAGCATTTT CASGRTGAVSNQPQHF
TRBJ2-6 many 17 TRBV5-1 - TGCGCCAGCAGCTTGAGTGGAGCTAACTCTGGGGCCAACGTCCTGACTTTC CASSLSGANSGANVLTF
TRBJ2-1 many 11 TRBV20-1 - TGCAGTGCTCTCTCCGGACCCGAGCAGTTCTTC CSALSGPEQFF
TRBJ2-1 - 15 TRBV27 - TGTGCCAGCACTGCTAGCAGAAGCTCCTACAATGAGCAGTTCTTC CASTASRSSYNEQFF
TRBJ1-1 - 14 TRBV3-1 TRBD1 TGTGCCAGCAGCCAGGGACAGGGGGCGGCTGAAGCTTTCTTT CASSQGQGAAEAFF
TRBJ2-1 - 15 TRBV12-3/TRBV12-4 - TGTGCCAGCAGTTTAATTGCGGCGGGCTACAATGAGCAGTTCTTC CASSLIAAGYNEQFF
TRBJ2-1 - 15 TRBV3-1 TRBD2 TGTGCCAGCAGCCAAGCCCTGGGACTAGCGGGTGCCGAGTTCTTC CASSQALGLAGAEFF
TRBJ1-1 few 15 TRBV10-2 - TGCGCCAGCAGTGAGTCAGAAGGGGTTTGGACTGAAGCTTTCTTT CASSESEGVWTEAFF
TRBJ2-5 few 12 TRBV12-3/TRBV12-4 - TGTGCCAGCAGTTTAGAATGGGAGACCCAGTACTTC CASSLEWETQYF
TRBJ2-5 - 15 TRBV7-6 - TGTGCCGGCAGCTTATCGGACATTCTAGGGGAGACCCAGTACTTC CAGSLSDILGETQYF
TRBJ2-3 once 17 TRBV14 TRBD1 TGTGCCAGCAGCCAAGAAGGACAGGCAATACACCGACGATCGCAGTATTTT CASSQEGQAIHRRSQYF
TRBJ1-1 few 16 TRBV7-2 - TGTGCCAGCAGCTATGCCCGGGGGGGGGCGAACACTGAAGCTTTCTTT CASSYARGGANTEAFF
TRBJ1-4 few 15 TRBV3-1 TRBD1 TGTGCCAGCAGCCATACAGGGGATGTCGGCGAAAAACTGTTTTTT CASSHTGDVGEKLFF
TRBJ2-2 - 15 TRBV11-2 - TGTGCCAGCAGCTTAGTGGGCTGGAACACCGGGGAGCTGTTTTTT CASSLVGWNTGELFF
TRBJ2-1 few 14 TRBV5-6 - TGTGCCAGCAGCCCTACGGGTCTGATCAATGAGCAGTTCTTC CASSPTGLINEQFF
TRBJ2-1 few 18 TRBV14 TRBD2 TGTGCCAGCAGCCAAGATGTTACTAGCGGGAGCTCCTACAATGAGCAGTTCTTC CASSQDVTSGSSYNEQFF
TRBJ1-1 - 17 TRBV27 - TGTGCCAGCAGTTTAACCCGTATGAAGTCCTTGAACACTGAAGCTTTCTTT CASSLTRMKSLNTEAFF
TRBJ2-3 few 16 TRBV5-1 TRBD2 TGCGCCAGCAGCCCGAGCGGGAGTGGAGCCACAGATACGCAGTATTTT CASSPSGSGATDTQYF
TRBJ2-5 - 16 TRBV5-1 TRBD1 TGCGCCAGCAGCACCGGGACAGGCCTCCTCCGGGAGACCCAGTACTTC CASSTGTGLLRETQYF
TRBJ2-1 - 14 TRBV24-1 - TGTGCCACCAGTGAGCCACAGGGCCCCCATGAGCAGTTCTTC CATSEPQGPHEQFF
TRBJ2-1 few 14 TRBV20-1 TRBD2 TGCAGTGCTAGAGATCTCGGACTAGCCGGAGAGCAGTTCTTC CSARDLGLAGEQFF
TRBJ1-5 few 15 TRBV5-1 TRBD1 TGCGCCAGCAGCTTGGACGGACAGGTACTACAGCCCCAGCATTTT CASSLDGQVLQPQHF
TRBJ1-3 few 16 TRBV7-2 - TGTGCCAGCAGCTCGGTCAGGGGAATCTCTGGAAACACCATATATTTT CASSSVRGISGNTIYF
TRBJ1-1 - 13 TRBV20-1 - TGCAGTGCTAGCGCCCTTTGGGGGACTGAAGCTTTCTTT CSASALWGTEAFF
TRBJ1-5 - 14 TRBV5-5 - TGTGCCAGCAGCTTACAGGGTTTAAATCAGCCCCAGCATTTT CASSLQGLNQPQHF
TRBJ2-3 - 15 TRBV3-1 TRBD2 TGTGCCAGCAGCCAAGGTGGGAGGGCAGCAGATACGCAGTATTTT CASSQGGRAADTQYF
TRBJ1-1 once 12 TRBV30 - TGTGGGGGGGGCAGGATGAACACTGAAGCTTTCTTT CGGGRMNTEAFF
TRBJ2-1 - 14 TRBV11-3 - TGTGCCAGCAGCTCCTACTCCCACCCCGGCAAGCTGTTCTTC CASSSYSHPGKLFF
TRBJ1-2 few 13 TRBV12-3/TRBV12-4 - TGTGCCAGCAGCCAGGGGCAGTTCTATGGCTACACCTTC CASSQGQFYGYTF
TRBJ2-1 few 14 TRBV29-1 TRBD2 TGCAGCGTTGACCGCGGGGGCTCCTACAATGAGCAGTTCTTC CSVDRGGSYNEQFF
TRBJ2-1 many 13 TRBV12-3/TRBV12-4 - TGTGCCAGCAGTCAACTGGGGAACAATGAGCAGTTCTTC CASSQLGNNEQFF
TRBJ1-1 many 13 TRBV7-9 - TGCGCCAGCAGCTTGGAGGGAGACACTGAAGCTTTCTTT CASSLEGDTEAFF
TRBJ1-2 - 14 TRBV10-3 - TGTGCCATCAGTGATGCGTCCAATGGCCCCGGCTACACCTTC CAISDASNGPGYTF
TRBJ1-5 - 15 TRBV27 TRBD1 TGTGCCAGCCGCCCCCTTGACAGGGACAATCAGCCCCAGCATTTT CASRPLDRDNQPQHF
TRBJ1-2 - 13 TRBV10-3 - TGTGCCATCAGTGGGGGGGACGACTATGGCTACACCTTC CAISGGDDYGYTF
TRBJ2-3 - 12 TRBV12-3/TRBV12-4 - TGTGCCAGCAGTTGGCGGACAGATACGCAGTATTTT CASSWRTDTQYF
TRBJ2-4 - 16 TRBV5-1 - TGCGCCAGCAGCCACGGCACATCGGGGGCCGAAAACATTCAGTACTTC CASSHGTSGAENIQYF
TRBJ1-5 few 17 TRBV12-3/TRBV12-4 TRBD1 TGTGCCAGCAGTTTGGGGACAGGGGGCAGTAGCAATCAGCCCCAGCATTTT CASSLGTGGSSNQPQHF
TRBJ2-2 few 16 TRBV20-1 TRBD1 TGCAGTGCTAGAGATAGAAGACAGGGGGTGAACGGGGAGCTGTTTTTT CSARDRRQGVNGELFF
TRBJ2-1 few 15 TRBV21-1 - TGTGCCAGCAGCAAACGAGGACTAGCGGGCAATGAGCAGTTCTTC CASSKRGLAGNEQFF
TRBJ1-4 few 14 TRBV5-1 - TGCGCCAGCAGCTTCACAGGGAACAGGGAAAAACTGTTTTTT CASSFTGNREKLFF
TRBJ2-1 - 16 TRBV30 TRBD2 TGTGCCTGGAGTGGAATGTCTAGCGGTACCTACAATGAGCAGTTCTTC CAWSGMSSGTYNEQFF
TRBJ2-4 - 14 TRBV20-1 - TGCAGTGCCAAAGGGGGACCAGCCAAAAACATTCAGTACTTC CSAKGGPAKNIQYF